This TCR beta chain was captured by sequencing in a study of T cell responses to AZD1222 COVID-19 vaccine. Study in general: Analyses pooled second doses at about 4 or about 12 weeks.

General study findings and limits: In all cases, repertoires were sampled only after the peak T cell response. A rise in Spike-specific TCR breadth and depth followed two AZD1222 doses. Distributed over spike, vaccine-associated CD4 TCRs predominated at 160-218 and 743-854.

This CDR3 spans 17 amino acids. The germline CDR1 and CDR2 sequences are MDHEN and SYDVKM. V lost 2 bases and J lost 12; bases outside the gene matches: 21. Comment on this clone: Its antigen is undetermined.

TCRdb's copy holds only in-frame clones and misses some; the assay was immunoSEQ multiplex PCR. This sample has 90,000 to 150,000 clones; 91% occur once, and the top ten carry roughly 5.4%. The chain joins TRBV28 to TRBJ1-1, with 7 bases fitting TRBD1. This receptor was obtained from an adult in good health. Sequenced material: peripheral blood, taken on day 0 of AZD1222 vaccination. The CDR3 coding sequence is TGTGCCAGCAGTTTAAGGAGGTTAAGAGCAGGGGGAATGGTAACTTTCTTT. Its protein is CASSLRRLRAGGMVTFF.